The subject of this entry is one T cell receptor (beta chain). This CDR3 has 13 amino acids. Looked up from germline, CDR1 is SGHDT and CDR2 is YYEEEE. J was trimmed by 7 bases and V by 1 base; bases with no gene match: 2. The sample originates from a study of technical replicates of blood from a few donors. The method was immunoSEQ multiplex PCR; TCRdb's version includes in-frame clones alone and lacks a portion of them. The sample lists some 80,000 clones, approximately 96% occurring once. Sequenced: T cells isolated from PBMCs. The sequence was collected from a human donor in good health. The chain carries TRBV5-6 and TRBJ2-4; 7 bases match TRBD1. CDR3 bases: TGTGCCAGCAGCTTGTCACAGGGGAACATTCAGTACTTC. The encoded protein is CASSLSQGNIQYF.